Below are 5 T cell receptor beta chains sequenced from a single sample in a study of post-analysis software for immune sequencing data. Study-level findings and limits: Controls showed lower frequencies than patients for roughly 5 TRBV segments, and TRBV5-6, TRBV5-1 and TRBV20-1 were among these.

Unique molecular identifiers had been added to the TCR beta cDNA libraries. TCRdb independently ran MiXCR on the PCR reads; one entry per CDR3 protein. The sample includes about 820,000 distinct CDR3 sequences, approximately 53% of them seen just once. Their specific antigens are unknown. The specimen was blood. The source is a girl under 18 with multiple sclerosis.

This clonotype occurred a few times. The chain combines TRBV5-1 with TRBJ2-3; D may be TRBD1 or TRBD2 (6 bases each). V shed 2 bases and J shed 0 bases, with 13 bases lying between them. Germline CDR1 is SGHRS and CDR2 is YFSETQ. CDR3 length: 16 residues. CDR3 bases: TGCGCCAGCAGCTTTGGGGGGCGTACGAGCACAGATACGCAGTATTTT. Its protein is CASSFGGRTSTDTQYF.

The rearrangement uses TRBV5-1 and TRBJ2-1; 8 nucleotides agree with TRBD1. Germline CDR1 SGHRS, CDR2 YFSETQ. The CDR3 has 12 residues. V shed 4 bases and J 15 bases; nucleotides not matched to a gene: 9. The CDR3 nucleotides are TGCGCCAGCAGCAACCCGGACAGGGTCATGTTCTTC. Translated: CASSNPDRVMFF.

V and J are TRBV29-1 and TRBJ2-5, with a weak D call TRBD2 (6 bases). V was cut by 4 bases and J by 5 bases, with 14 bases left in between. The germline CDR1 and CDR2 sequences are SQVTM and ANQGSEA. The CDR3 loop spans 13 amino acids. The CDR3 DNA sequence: TGCAGCGTTGGAATACTAGCCGGGGAGACCCAGTACTTC. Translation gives CSVGILAGETQYF.

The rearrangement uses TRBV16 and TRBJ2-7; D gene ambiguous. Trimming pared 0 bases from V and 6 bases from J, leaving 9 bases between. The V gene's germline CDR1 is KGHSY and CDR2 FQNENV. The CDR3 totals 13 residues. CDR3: CASSQSPFSEQYF. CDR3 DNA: TGTGCCAGCAGCCAATCTCCCTTTTCCGAGCAGTACTTC.

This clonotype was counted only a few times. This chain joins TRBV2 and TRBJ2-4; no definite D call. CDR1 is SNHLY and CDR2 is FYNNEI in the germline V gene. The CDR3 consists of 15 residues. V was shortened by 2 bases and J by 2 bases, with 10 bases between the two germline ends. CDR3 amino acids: CASSERLLTKNIQYF. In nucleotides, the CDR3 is TGTGCCAGCAGTGAACGCCTCTTAACCAAAAACATTCAGTACTTC.